This T cell receptor beta chain comes out of a study of blood T cells in healthy people across ages. This CDR3 contains 17 residues. V lost 1 base to trimming and J lost 0 bases, with 16 bases between them. Per the germline V gene, CDR1 is SQVTM and CDR2 is ANQGSEA. The use of a sample-barcoded 5' primer and a J-beta primer mix characterized a second PCR of roughly 6 to 11 cycles. TCRdb redid the calling of the 5' RACE reads with MiXCR, one entry per CDR3 protein. This table has 1,500,000 or so distinct CDR3 sequences, approximately 60% appearing once. This clonotype was seen a few times. The receptor was isolated from a man aged 18-30 years in good health. Sequencing was done on a sample of blood. This chain connects TRBV29-1 to TRBJ2-1, with a possible D match to TRBD2 (6 bases). The CDR3 DNA is TGCAGCGTTGAAGGACCAAGCGGGCCTCACTCCTACAATGAGCAGTTCTTC. Protein sequence: CSVEGPSGPHSYNEQFF.